The 12 T cell receptor beta chains listed next were all sequenced from one sample in a study of CD8 T cells in Susac syndrome. A quantity of about 0.5 to 1 ug RNA underwent reverse transcription using random hexamers. TCRdb reanalysed the immunoSEQ multiplex PCR reads using MiXCR and keeps one entry per CDR3 protein. Of around 45,000 distinct CDR3 sequences listed, more than 85% are singletons. The sequencing input was CD8+ T cells from PBMCs. Source of these receptors: a human donor in good health.

This clonotype occurred once. The chain combines TRBV6-4 with TRBJ1-1; D perhaps matches TRBD1 (5 bases). Germline CDR1 is MRHNA and CDR2 is SNTAGT. The CDR3 sequence is 13 residues long. V lost 2 bases and J 1 base, leaving 5 bases between the germline ends. In DNA, the CDR3 is TGTGCCAGCAGTGACACAGGGAACACTGAAGCTTTCTTT. Amino acid sequence: CASSDTGNTEAFF.

CDR3 DNA: TGCAGCGTGTGGGGGGTTGACAATGAGCAGTTCTTC. Translated: CSVWGVDNEQFF. The chain carries TRBV29-1 and TRBJ2-1; D might be TRBD2 (6 bases). Germline V CDR1 and CDR2: SQVTM, ANQGSEA. The CDR3 covers 12 residues. Trimming pared 6 bases from V and 5 bases from J, leaving 11 bases between.

The chain employs TRBV3-1 and TRBJ2-2, with TRBD1 matching 12 bases. The length of the CDR3 is 18 residues. V was pared by 4 bases and J by 6 bases, with 12 bases of the junction left unmatched. Looked up from germline, CDR1 is LGHDT and CDR2 is YNNKEL (reference sequence). The CDR3 DNA sequence: TGTGCCAGCAGCCGAACAGTGCGGGACAGGGGGCTTTCCGGGGAGCTGTTTTTT. This codes for CASSRTVRDRGLSGELFF.

The gene calls are TRBV28 and TRBJ2-1; unclear D gene. CDR3 length equals 14 residues. V dropped 2 bases and J dropped 6 bases, with 11 bases sitting between them. CDR1 MDHEN and CDR2 SYDVKM come from the germline V gene. The CDR3 DNA sequence: TGTGCCAGCAGTTTAGGGTTTTTAGGCAATGAGCAGTTCTTC. It specifies CASSLGFLGNEQFF.

The J gene is TRBJ2-6, the V gene TRBV29-1; tentative D call: TRBD2 (5 bases). Germline-derived CDR1 and CDR2 are SQVTM and ANQGSEA. The V gene lost 5 bases and the J gene lost 1 base, with 6 bases spanning the gap. The CDR3 sequence is 13 residues long. The CDR3 protein is CSVRGSGANVLTF. The CDR3 DNA is TGCAGCGTTCGAGGGTCTGGGGCCAACGTCCTGACTTTC.

For this clonotype: Mismatch with germline at one junction end may stem from a read error. V gene TRBV5-4 combines with J gene TRBJ2-1; 7 bases are a match to TRBD2. Germline V gene data show CDR1 as SGHNT and CDR2 as YYREEE (reference sequence). This CDR3 spans 16 amino acids. This CDR3 is CASSPPLTSSNNEQFF. DNA of the CDR3: TGTGCCAGCAGCCCACCTTTGACTAGCTCCAACAATGAGCAGTTCTTC.

The rearrangement uses TRBV28 and TRBJ2-1, with 15 bases matching TRBD2. The CDR3 length is 15 residues. V trimming: 4 bases; J trimming: 14 bases; junction bases outside the gene matches: 9. Per germline, CDR1 MDHEN and CDR2 SYDVKM. Here the CDR3 DNA reads TGTGCCAGCAGTTCTCCCGGGACTAGCGGGAGGTGGGAGTTCTTC. It specifies CASSSPGTSGRWEFF.

This clonotype showed up just once. The rearrangement uses TRBV7-9 and TRBJ2-7; 9 positions agree with TRBD1. V shed 5 bases and J 6 bases; nucleotides not matched to a gene: 11. Germline values: CDR1 SEHNR, CDR2 FQNEAQ (reference sequence). The CDR3 contains 15 residues. CDR3 sequence: CASSADRGIRAEQYF. The DNA of the CDR3 is TGTGCCAGCAGCGCGGACAGGGGAATACGTGCCGAGCAGTACTTC.

The chain is built from TRBV4-1 and TRBJ1-2; no firm D call. V lost 1 base, J lost 4 bases, and 1 base lay in between. The CDR3 consists of 11 residues. CDR1 and CDR2 from the germline V gene are MGHRA and YSYEKL. The CDR3 coding sequence is TGCGCCAGCAGCCAAGGCTATGGCTACACCTTC. This sequence encodes CASSQGYGYTF.

This clonotype appeared a single time. V is TRBV9 and J is TRBJ1-2; D gene uncertain. The CDR3 runs 12 residues. V gave up 2 bases and J gave up 1 base, with 3 bases separating them. Germline V CDR1 and CDR2: SGDLS, YYNGEE. DNA for the CDR3: TGTGCCAGCAGCGTCAGTAACTATGGCTACACCTTC. Encoded protein: CASSVSNYGYTF.

J is TRBJ2-7 and V is TRBV2; D gene unclear. Trimming removed 1 base from V and 3 bases from J, with 4 bases in between. This CDR3 has 12 amino acids. Looked up from germline, CDR1 is SNHLY and CDR2 is FYNNEI. This chain's CDR3 is CASSEDIYEQYF. In DNA form, the CDR3 reads TGTGCCAGCAGTGAAGACATCTACGAGCAGTACTTC.

The V and J genes are TRBV20-1 and TRBJ2-1; D assignment may be TRBD1 or TRBD2 (5 bases each). There are 10 residues in the CDR3. From germline, CDR1 is DFQATT and CDR2 SNEGSKA (reference sequence). The V end lost 2 bases, the J end lost 10 bases, and 6 bases lay between the germline ends. The CDR3 is CSARWDEQFF. CDR3 nucleotides: TGCAGTGCTAGATGGGACGAGCAGTTCTTC.